These 18 T cell receptor beta chains came from one sample sequenced in a study of blood T cell repertoires in COVID-19. Clones were read by immunoSEQ multiplex PCR, and TCRdb kept only the in-frame ones, dropping some. The data hold about 220,000 clones, with 65% to 90% observed a single time. The material sequenced was peripheral blood. The receptors stem from a woman in her 70s with COVID-19, enrolled during active disease.

This clone has only a few counts. The chain employs TRBV6-2 or TRBV6-3 and TRBJ1-1; D is unresolved. The V gene lost 0 bases and the J gene lost 3 bases, with 11 bases spanning the gap. The V gene's germline CDR1 is MNHEY and CDR2 SVGEGT. The CDR3 consists of 15 residues. CDR3 in DNA: TGTGCCAGCAGTTACTCGAGGGTCGGGGACACTGAAGCTTTCTTT. It codes for CASSYSRVGDTEAFF.

A remark on this clone: The sample contains more than one DNA sequence encoding this CDR3. This chain uses TRBV7-9 with TRBJ1-5, with TRBD1 matching 11 bases. Germline V gene data show CDR1 as SEHNR and CDR2 as FQNEAQ (reference sequence). The CDR3 spans 15 residues. The trim removed 1 base at V and 6 bases at J, leaving 2 bases unmatched. This CDR3 is CASSLGTGGGQPQHF. The CDR3 DNA reads as TGTGCCAGCAGCTTAGGGACAGGGGGCGGTCAGCCCCAGCATTTT.

This clone appeared a single time. This sequence joins TRBV9 and TRBJ2-2; D gene ambiguous. Germline values: CDR1 SGDLS, CDR2 YYNGEE. This CDR3 contains 15 residues. Trimming shortened V by 6 bases and J by 8 bases, and 20 bases separated the two germline ends. CDR3 residues: CASTRGSSSPGELFF. As DNA, the CDR3 is TGTGCCAGCACCAGAGGATCCTCCTCACCAGGGGAGCTGTTTTTT.

The chain couples TRBV12-3 or TRBV12-4 to TRBJ2-5; D gene unclear. The CDR3 has 13 amino acids. The V and J ends lost 3 bases and 5 bases respectively, with 10 bases between them. CDR3 amino acids: CASSFEPRETQYF. CDR3 nucleotide sequence: TGTGCCAGCAGTTTCGAGCCTAGGGAGACCCAGTACTTC.

This chain connects TRBV5-6 to TRBJ1-1; D is perhaps TRBD1 (6 bases). CDR1 is SGHDT, CDR2 YYEEEE, per germline. CDR3 size: 17 residues. The V end lost 0 bases, the J end lost 4 bases, and 19 bases lay between the germline ends. The CDR3 loop is CASSLVGRPGESTEAFF. The CDR3 bases are TGTGCCAGCAGCTTGGTAGGCCGACCAGGGGAATCCACTGAAGCTTTCTTT.

The chain combines TRBV7-2 with TRBJ2-7; D gene unclear. The CDR3 extends over 13 amino acids. The V gene lost 5 bases and the J gene lost 1 base, with 9 bases spanning the gap. Looked up from germline, CDR1 is SGHTA and CDR2 is FQGNSA. The CDR3 bases are TGTGCCAGCAGCATTAGCCGTTCCTACGAGCAGTACTTC. Its translation is CASSISRSYEQYF.

The rearrangement joins TRBV3-1 (or the pseudogene TRBV3-2) to TRBJ1-2; 9 positions match TRBD1. Germline values: CDR1 LGHDT, CDR2 YNNKEL (reference sequence). The length of the CDR3 is 12 residues. Unmatched junction bases numbered 4, after V lost 4 bases and J lost 10 bases. CDR3 residues: CASSLGTGPYTF. The CDR3 DNA sequence: TGTGCCAGCAGCCTTGGGACAGGGCCCTACACCTTC.

The rearrangement links TRBV24-1 to TRBJ2-7; the match to TRBD1 covers 8 bases. Germline V lookup: CDR1 KGHDR, CDR2 SFDVKD. V was pared by 1 base and J by 0 bases, with 4 bases of the junction left unmatched. The length of the CDR3 is 16 residues. CDR3 region: CATSDFRGTGSYEQYF. The CDR3 DNA sequence: TGTGCCACCAGTGATTTTAGAGGGACAGGCTCCTACGAGCAGTACTTC.

V usage is TRBV9 and J usage is TRBJ1-2, with D possibly matching TRBD1 (5 bases). The CDR3 spans 14 residues. Germline-derived CDR1 and CDR2 are SGDLS and YYNGEE. Trimming removed 0 bases from V and 6 bases from J, with 12 bases in between. CDR3 in amino acids: CASSVAVGGHGYTF. The CDR3 region has the DNA TGTGCCAGCAGCGTAGCGGTCGGGGGACATGGCTACACCTTC.

Only a few counts were recorded for this clone. The V call is TRBV4-1, the J call TRBJ1-3; D is unclear. CDR1 MGHRA and CDR2 YSYEKL come from the germline V gene. The CDR3 is made up of 15 amino acids. Trimming cost V 2 bases and J 0 bases, with 8 bases left between them. CDR3 DNA: TGCGCCAGCAGCCAAAACCAGTTCTCTGGAAACACCATATATTTT. Its protein product is CASSQNQFSGNTIYF.

The chain's CDR3 is CASSIQGQPNTEAFF. DNA for the CDR3: TGTGCCAGTAGTATCCAGGGACAGCCGAACACTGAAGCTTTCTTT. The genes are TRBV19 and TRBJ1-1, with 7 bases fitting TRBD1. In germline, CDR1 is LNHDA, CDR2 SQIVND (reference sequence). The CDR3 extends over 15 amino acids. Losses at the gene ends were 3 bases for V and 1 base for J; bases not matched to a gene: 5.

V is TRBV5-4 and J is TRBJ1-2; a possible D gene is TRBD1 (5 bases). CDR1 and CDR2 from the germline V gene are SGHNT and YYREEE (reference sequence). Trimming stripped 0 bases from V and 8 bases from J, with 14 bases between. The CDR3 extends over 14 amino acids. CDR3 sequence: CASSLAGSGGGYTF. CDR3 nucleotide sequence: TGTGCCAGCAGCTTGGCCGGTTCGGGGGGGGGCTACACCTTC.

This clone was seen once. V is TRBV12-3 or TRBV12-4 and J is TRBJ1-1; D gene uncertain. V lost 2 bases to trimming and J lost 8 bases, with 9 bases between them. This CDR3 is 12 amino acids long. The CDR3 nucleotides are TGTGCCAGCAGTTTATTTGGAGGGGAAGCTTTCTTT. This gives the protein CASSLFGGEAFF.

This chain uses TRBV5-1 with TRBJ2-3; tentatively, D is TRBD1 (6 bases). This CDR3 has 15 residues. Trimming removed 5 bases from V and 2 bases from J, with 15 bases in between. Germline CDR1 is SGHRS and CDR2 is YFSETQ. The CDR3 is CASSSDRIHTDTQYF. CDR3 nucleotides: TGCGCCAGCAGTTCGGACAGAATTCACACAGATACGCAGTATTTT.

This clone was observed once. The V and J genes are TRBV27 and TRBJ2-2, with a tentative D call TRBD1 (5 bases). Germline CDR1 is MNHEY and CDR2 is SMNVEV (reference sequence). CDR3 length: 14 amino acids. With 6 bases removed from V and 3 bases from J, the gap between germline ends came to 11 bases. The CDR3 DNA reads TGTGCCAGCAGGGGCAGGGTGGACACCGGGGAGCTGTTTTTT. It codes for CASRGRVDTGELFF.

V usage is TRBV7-3 and J usage is TRBJ2-2, with a tentative D call TRBD1 (6 bases). CDR1 is SGHTA and CDR2 is FQGTGA in the germline V gene. V was pared by 4 bases and J by 4 bases, with 10 bases between. The CDR3 totals 14 residues. CDR3 nucleotide sequence: TGTGCCAGCAGCTCACAGGGTGGCACCGGGGAGCTGTTTTTT. As protein: CASSSQGGTGELFF.

The chain is built from TRBV6-1 and TRBJ1-5; D may be TRBD1 (5 bases). The V end was cut by 3 bases, the J end by 3 bases, with 9 bases between. The CDR3 is made up of 14 amino acids. The germline V gene has CDR1 MNHNS and CDR2 SASEGT. CDR3 sequence (DNA): TGTGCCAGCAGTGATACAGGTCTCAATCAGCCCCAGCATTTT. Translated, it gives CASSDTGLNQPQHF.

The V gene is TRBV11-2, the J gene TRBJ2-1, with 8 bases matching TRBD2. Trimming removed 1 base from V and 4 bases from J; junction bases left unmatched: 3. This CDR3 has 15 amino acids. Germline-derived CDR1 and CDR2 are SGHAT and FQNNGV. CDR3 DNA: TGTGCCAGCAGCTTAGGCGGGGGGCCATACAATGAGCAGTTCTTC. Its translation is CASSLGGGPYNEQFF.